The source of this T cell receptor beta chain is a study of blood T cell repertoires in COVID-19. Looking at the study overall: Samples of COVID-19 (acute and convalescent) were obtained from the United States, Italy and Spain. The cDNA or gDNA used as material had been derived from T cells, B-cell-depleted T cells, or PBMCs.

Original analysis: Researchers report that nucleated cell counts were estimated from reference gene primer amplification. TCRdb's copy holds only in-frame clones and misses some; the assay was immunoSEQ multiplex PCR. Clonal size and the V and J genes are those of that table, whereas D and trimming came from the DNA. Among around 16,000 clones, roughly 80% were seen once, and the ten largest hold about 23%. V was clipped by 2 bases and J by 4 bases; unmatched bases: 5. From germline, CDR1 is GTSNPN and CDR2 SVGIG (reference sequence). The CDR3 has 14 amino acids. The specimen sequenced was peripheral blood. This sequence originates from a man older than 75 with active or convalescent COVID-19. The chain employs TRBV30 and TRBJ1-2; TRBD1 aligns across 9 bases. The CDR3 sequence is CAWSHGTGSYGYTF. CDR3 DNA: TGTGCCTGGAGTCATGGGACAGGGTCCTATGGCTACACCTTC.